This paragraph covers one T cell receptor (beta chain) sequence. Trimming removed 7 bases at V and 2 bases at J, with 16 bases between. The CDR3 has 14 residues. The germline CDR1 and CDR2 sequences are SGHTS and YDEGEE. Libraries were prepared by immunoSEQ multiplex PCR; TCRdb keeps only in-frame clonotypes and omits some of them. The sample has hundreds of thousands of clones; about four fifths are singletons. This record belongs to a study of shared T cell receptors in the human thymus. These data also formed part of another study, on human thymus T cells. That investigation notes: Having surgery to correct congenital heart defects, healthy Finnish infants acted as the donors. Thymic resections from corrective heart surgery supplied the tissue. Thymic repertoires of unrelated individuals were reported in related research to overlap highly.

The J gene is TRBJ2-7, the V gene TRBV5-8, with D tentatively TRBD1 (5 bases). This clonotype was obtained from a boy under two years old with a congenital heart defect. The material sequenced was thymocytes. CDR3 nucleotides: TGTGCCAGCCACGTGGAAGGGGAAACCTACGAGCAGTACTTC. It yields the protein CASHVEGETYEQYF.